Listed here is a single T cell receptor beta chain. Its specificity is unknown. Naivety among CD8 cells was defined by CD45RO negativity and positive CCR7 selection, thereby excluding terminally differentiated effector memory CD45RA+ cells. The study drew all its donors from Caucasian adults living in Nashville, Tennessee. This record comes from a study of shared clonotypes between healthy human individuals. It was at deep level that the assay was run. Sequencing used immunoSEQ multiplex PCR; TCRdb keeps in-frame clones, though not all of them. The sample gives around 700,000 clones, 92% of which show up once; 24% is in the top ten. Regarding the study as a whole: The diversity represented, both genetic and in exposure history, was limited by few donors.

Sequencing was carried out using naive CD8+ T cells sorted from blood. The receptor's source is a man between 25 and 39 years old in good health.

The CDR3: CASSDGAGGTQYF. CDR3 DNA: TGTGCCAGCAGTGACGGAGCAGGAGGGACCCAGTACTTC. The rearrangement uses TRBV6-4 and TRBJ2-5; the D gene is possibly TRBD2 (5 bases). V was cut by 2 bases and J by 7 bases, with 11 bases left in between. The CDR3 consists of 13 residues. Per germline, CDR1 MRHNA and CDR2 SNTAGT.